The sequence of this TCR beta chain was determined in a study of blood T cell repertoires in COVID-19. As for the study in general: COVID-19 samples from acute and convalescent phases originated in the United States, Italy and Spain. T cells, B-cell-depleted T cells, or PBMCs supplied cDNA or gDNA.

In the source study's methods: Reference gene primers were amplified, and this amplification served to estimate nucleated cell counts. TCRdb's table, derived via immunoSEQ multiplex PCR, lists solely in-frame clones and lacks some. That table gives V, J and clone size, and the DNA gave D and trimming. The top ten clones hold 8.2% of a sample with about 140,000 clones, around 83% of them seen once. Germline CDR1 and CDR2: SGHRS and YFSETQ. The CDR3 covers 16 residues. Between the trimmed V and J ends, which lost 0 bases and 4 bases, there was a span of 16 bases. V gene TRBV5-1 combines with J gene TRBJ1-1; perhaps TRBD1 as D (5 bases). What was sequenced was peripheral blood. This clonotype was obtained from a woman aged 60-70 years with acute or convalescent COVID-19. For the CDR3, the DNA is TGCGCCAGCAGCTTGGGAGTGCGGGGGGAAGGCACTGAAGCTTTCTTT. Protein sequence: CASSLGVRGEGTEAFF.